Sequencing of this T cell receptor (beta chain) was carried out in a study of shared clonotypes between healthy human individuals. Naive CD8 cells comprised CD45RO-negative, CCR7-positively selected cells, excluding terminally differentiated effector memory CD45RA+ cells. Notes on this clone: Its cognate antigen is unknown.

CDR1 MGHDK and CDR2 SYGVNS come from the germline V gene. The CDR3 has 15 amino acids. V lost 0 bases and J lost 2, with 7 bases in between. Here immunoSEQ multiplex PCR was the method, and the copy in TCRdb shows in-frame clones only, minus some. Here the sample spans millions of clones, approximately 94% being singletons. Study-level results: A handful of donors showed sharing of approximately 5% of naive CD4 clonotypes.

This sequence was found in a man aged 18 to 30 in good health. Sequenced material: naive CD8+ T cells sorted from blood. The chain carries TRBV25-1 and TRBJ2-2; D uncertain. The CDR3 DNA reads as TGTGCCAGCAGTGAATATAACACTAACACCGGGGAGCTGTTTTTT. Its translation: CASSEYNTNTGELFF.